This T cell receptor beta chain comes out of a study of blood T cell repertoires in COVID-19. The overall study: Sample material is recorded as cDNA or gDNA derived from T cells, B-cell-depleted T cells, or PBMCs.

This clone was counted once. Per the authors' pipeline: Scientists estimated how many nucleated cells there were by amplifying reference gene primers. Assay: immunoSEQ multiplex PCR; the TCRdb copy retains only in-frame clones and omits some. V and J calls and clone size are those listed in that table; D and trimming were worked out from the DNA. The sample lists about 160,000 clones; more than 75% were seen once. V lost 0 bases and J 2 bases, leaving 11 bases between the germline ends. Germline-derived CDR1 and CDR2 are LGHDT and YNNKEL (reference sequence). The CDR3 spans 15 residues. The specimen sequenced was peripheral blood. The chain couples TRBV3-1 (or the pseudogene TRBV3-2) to TRBJ2-7; no definite D call. The sequence was collected from a woman in her seventies with COVID-19, enrolled during active disease. The CDR3 sequence: CASSQDLGRAYEQYF. The DNA for the CDR3 is TGTGCCAGCAGCCAAGATCTAGGCCGAGCCTACGAGCAGTACTTC.